This is a list of T cell receptor beta chains from one sample in a study of technical replicates of blood from a handful of donors. The table came from immunoSEQ multiplex PCR; TCRdb's copy has only in-frame clones and leaves some out. Of roughly 74,000 clones in the sample, roughly nine tenths were seen once. What was sequenced was T cells isolated from PBMCs. Receptor source: a human donor in good health. The CDR3 runs from the conserved cysteine through the conserved F or W. The D gene is left open where the match is weak. For some rows the clone size is stated as once, few or many, or as a class when expanded; others skip it.

V gene: TRBV2
clone size: -
D gene: TRBD1
J gene: TRBJ1-1
CDR3 protein: CASSDRGGAEGLVEAFF
CDR3 DNA: TGTGCCAGCAGTGATCGAGGGGGCGCGGAGGGTCTTGTTGAGGCTTTCTTT

V gene: TRBV19
clone size: -
D gene: -
J gene: TRBJ2-3
CDR3 protein: CASSIISATTDTQYF
CDR3 DNA: TGTGCCAGTAGTATCATTAGCGCTACCACAGATACGCAGTATTTT

V gene: TRBV11-2
clone size: -
D gene: -
J gene: TRBJ2-7
CDR3 protein: CASSHPGARFYEQYF
CDR3 DNA: TGTGCCAGCAGCCATCCGGGTGCGCGTTTCTACGAGCAGTACTTC

V gene: TRBV6-5
clone size: -
D gene: -
J gene: TRBJ2-7
CDR3 protein: CASSFHGRDSYEQYF
CDR3 DNA: TGTGCCAGCAGTTTTCACGGGCGGGACTCCTACGAGCAGTACTTC

V gene: TRBV9
clone size: -
D gene: TRBD2
J gene: TRBJ2-2
CDR3 protein: CASSVALAGGRTGELFF
CDR3 DNA: TGTGCCAGCAGCGTAGCACTAGCGGGAGGACGGACCGGGGAGCTGTTTTTT

V gene: TRBV7-3
clone size: -
D gene: TRBD1
J gene: TRBJ2-2
CDR3 protein: CASSFDMKGTVNTGELFF
CDR3 DNA: TGTGCCAGCAGCTTTGATATGAAAGGGACAGTGAACACCGGGGAGCTGTTTTTT

V gene: TRBV11-2
clone size: -
D gene: -
J gene: TRBJ1-5
CDR3 protein: CASSLALNQPQHF
CDR3 DNA: TGTGCCAGCAGCCTGGCCCTTAATCAGCCCCAGCATTTT

V gene: TRBV4-2
clone size: -
D gene: TRBD2
J gene: TRBJ2-1
CDR3 protein: CASSQVGTSGIYNEQFF
CDR3 DNA: TGTGCCAGCAGCCAAGTTGGGACTAGCGGGATATACAATGAGCAGTTCTTC

V gene: TRBV14
clone size: -
D gene: -
J gene: TRBJ2-1
CDR3 protein: CASSQVNGGSILNEQFF
CDR3 DNA: TGTGCCAGCAGCCAAGTCAACGGAGGGAGTATCTTAAATGAGCAGTTCTTC

V gene: TRBV11-2
clone size: -
D gene: TRBD2
J gene: TRBJ2-1
CDR3 protein: CASSIWTSEGNEQFF
CDR3 DNA: TGTGCCAGCAGCATTTGGACTAGCGAGGGCAATGAGCAGTTCTTC

V gene: TRBV4-2
clone size: once
D gene: TRBD2
J gene: TRBJ2-3
CDR3 protein: CASSQRLAGENSTQYF
CDR3 DNA: TGTGCCAGCAGCCAACGGCTAGCGGGAGAAAATAGTACGCAGTATTTT

V gene: TRBV4-2
clone size: -
D gene: TRBD2
J gene: TRBJ2-7
CDR3 protein: CASSPERERGDYEQYF
CDR3 DNA: TGTGCCAGCAGCCCAGAGCGGGAGCGGGGGGACTACGAGCAGTACTTC

V gene: TRBV7-8
clone size: -
D gene: -
J gene: TRBJ1-1
CDR3 protein: CASSLRTVGNTEAFF
CDR3 DNA: TGTGCCAGCAGCTTACGGACAGTAGGGAACACTGAAGCTTTCTTT

V gene: TRBV4-3
clone size: -
D gene: -
J gene: TRBJ1-3
CDR3 protein: CASSQDRFISGNTIYF
CDR3 DNA: TGCGCCAGCAGCCAAGACCGGTTTATCTCTGGAAACACCATATATTTT

V gene: TRBV10-3
clone size: -
D gene: -
J gene: TRBJ1-1
CDR3 protein: CAISVQGGGAEAFF
CDR3 DNA: TGTGCCATCAGTGTGCAGGGCGGAGGGGCTGAAGCTTTCTTT

V gene: TRBV6-4
clone size: -
D gene: -
J gene: TRBJ2-3
CDR3 protein: CASSDSEREAQYF
CDR3 DNA: TGTGCCAGCAGTGACTCCGAGAGAGAGGCGCAGTATTTT

V gene: TRBV19
clone size: -
D gene: TRBD1
J gene: TRBJ1-5
CDR3 protein: CASSPRDRGNQPQHF
CDR3 DNA: TGTGCCAGTAGTCCCCGGGACAGAGGGAATCAGCCCCAGCATTTT

V gene: TRBV9
clone size: -
D gene: -
J gene: TRBJ2-1
CDR3 protein: CASSVAGFYNEQFF
CDR3 DNA: TGTGCCAGCAGCGTAGCAGGGTTTTACAATGAGCAGTTCTTC

V gene: TRBV5-1
clone size: -
D gene: TRBD1
J gene: TRBJ2-7
CDR3 protein: CASSLDVWTGGEQYF
CDR3 DNA: TGCGCCAGCAGCTTGGACGTGTGGACAGGGGGCGAGCAGTACTTC

V gene: TRBV7-3
clone size: few
D gene: -
J gene: TRBJ2-1
CDR3 protein: CASSGDKYNEQFF
CDR3 DNA: TGTGCCAGCAGCGGGGACAAGTACAATGAGCAGTTCTTC

V gene: TRBV5-1
clone size: -
D gene: -
J gene: TRBJ2-1
CDR3 protein: CASSLERLLNEQFF
CDR3 DNA: TGCGCCAGCAGCTTGGAAAGACTCCTCAATGAGCAGTTCTTC

V gene: TRBV28
clone size: -
D gene: TRBD1
J gene: TRBJ2-1
CDR3 protein: CASKEPGGHRYNEQFF
CDR3 DNA: TGTGCCAGCAAAGAACCAGGGGGTCACCGTTACAATGAGCAGTTCTTC

V gene: TRBV11-2
clone size: once
D gene: -
J gene: TRBJ2-1
CDR3 protein: CASSYTLGGGGNEQFF
CDR3 DNA: TGTGCCAGCAGCTACACCCTCGGGGGAGGGGGGAATGAGCAGTTCTTC

V gene: TRBV5-4
clone size: once
D gene: -
J gene: TRBJ2-1
CDR3 protein: CASSLTIYNEQFF
CDR3 DNA: TGTGCCAGCAGCTTGACTATCTACAATGAGCAGTTCTTC

V gene: TRBV5-6
clone size: -
D gene: -
J gene: TRBJ2-7
CDR3 protein: CASSRDWFEQYF
CDR3 DNA: TGTGCCAGCAGCAGGGACTGGTTCGAGCAGTACTTC

V gene: TRBV19
clone size: -
D gene: TRBD1
J gene: TRBJ1-2
CDR3 protein: CASREQGSDGYTF
CDR3 DNA: TGTGCCAGTAGGGAACAGGGGTCCGATGGCTACACCTTC

V gene: TRBV19
clone size: -
D gene: -
J gene: TRBJ2-3
CDR3 protein: CASSNFQVPADTQYF
CDR3 DNA: TGTGCCAGTAGTAACTTCCAGGTCCCTGCAGATACGCAGTATTTT

V gene: TRBV5-6
clone size: -
D gene: TRBD2
J gene: TRBJ2-3
CDR3 protein: CASSLRTSGSSPQYF
CDR3 DNA: TGTGCCAGCAGCTTGAGGACTAGCGGGAGTAGTCCGCAGTATTTT

V gene: TRBV6-5
clone size: -
D gene: -
J gene: TRBJ2-5
CDR3 protein: CASSYSLSEETQYF
CDR3 DNA: TGTGCCAGCAGTTACTCGTTGTCAGAAGAGACCCAGTACTTC

V gene: TRBV4-1
clone size: -
D gene: -
J gene: TRBJ2-7
CDR3 protein: CASSQPTGTRRYEQYF
CDR3 DNA: TGCGCCAGCAGCCAACCGACCGGGACACGGAGGTACGAGCAGTACTTC

V gene: TRBV5-5
clone size: -
D gene: -
J gene: TRBJ2-7
CDR3 protein: CASSLEQEEDEQYF
CDR3 DNA: TGTGCCAGCAGCTTGGAGCAGGAAGAAGACGAGCAGTACTTC

V gene: TRBV11-3
clone size: -
D gene: TRBD1
J gene: TRBJ2-5
CDR3 protein: CASSLAVYRDSLQETQYF
CDR3 DNA: TGTGCCAGCAGCTTAGCCGTTTACCGGGACAGCCTCCAAGAGACCCAGTACTTC

V gene: TRBV28
clone size: -
D gene: -
J gene: TRBJ1-4
CDR3 protein: CASRYSNEKLFF
CDR3 DNA: TGTGCCAGCAGATACAGTAATGAAAAACTGTTTTTT

V gene: TRBV13
clone size: -
D gene: TRBD1
J gene: TRBJ2-7
CDR3 protein: CASSSRDRYEQYF
CDR3 DNA: TGTGCCAGCAGCTCAAGGGACAGATACGAGCAGTACTTC

V gene: TRBV19
clone size: -
D gene: -
J gene: TRBJ1-4
CDR3 protein: CASGIDRSHEKLFF
CDR3 DNA: TGTGCCAGTGGAATTGACAGATCGCATGAAAAACTGTTTTTT

V gene: TRBV7-2
clone size: -
D gene: -
J gene: TRBJ2-4
CDR3 protein: CASSLARGDIQYF
CDR3 DNA: TGTGCCAGCAGCTTAGCCAGGGGAGACATTCAGTACTTC

V gene: TRBV5-1
clone size: -
D gene: TRBD2
J gene: TRBJ2-1
CDR3 protein: CASRGLAGEGEQFF
CDR3 DNA: TGCGCCAGCAGGGGACTAGCGGGAGAGGGTGAGCAGTTCTTC

V gene: TRBV7-3
clone size: -
D gene: -
J gene: TRBJ1-1
CDR3 protein: CASSVQGTNTEAFF
CDR3 DNA: TGTGCCAGCAGCGTACAGGGTACGAACACTGAAGCTTTCTTT

V gene: TRBV29-1
clone size: once
D gene: TRBD2
J gene: TRBJ2-5
CDR3 protein: CSGLAEETQYF
CDR3 DNA: TGCAGCGGACTAGCGGAAGAGACCCAGTACTTC

V gene: TRBV18
clone size: -
D gene: -
J gene: TRBJ1-3
CDR3 protein: CASSSSRGSGNTIYF
CDR3 DNA: TGTGCCAGCTCGTCTTCCAGGGGTTCTGGAAACACCATATATTTT

V gene: TRBV15
clone size: -
D gene: TRBD2
J gene: TRBJ2-1
CDR3 protein: CATSTYSGTSGNEQFF
CDR3 DNA: TGTGCCACCAGCACATACTCCGGGACTAGCGGCAATGAGCAGTTCTTC

V gene: TRBV7-3
clone size: -
D gene: -
J gene: TRBJ2-7
CDR3 protein: CASSLQAGSSYEQYF
CDR3 DNA: TGTGCCAGCAGCCTCCAAGCGGGTAGCTCCTACGAGCAGTACTTC

V gene: TRBV6-1
clone size: -
D gene: TRBD1
J gene: TRBJ1-2
CDR3 protein: CASSPWDRLYGYTF
CDR3 DNA: TGTGCCAGCAGTCCATGGGACAGGCTCTATGGCTACACCTTC

V gene: TRBV19
clone size: -
D gene: TRBD1
J gene: TRBJ1-5
CDR3 protein: CASRIAQGSNQPQHF
CDR3 DNA: TGTGCCAGTAGGATCGCACAGGGGAGCAATCAGCCCCAGCATTTT

V gene: TRBV2
clone size: -
D gene: TRBD1
J gene: TRBJ2-5
CDR3 protein: CASSENMWGDRAGKTQYF
CDR3 DNA: TGTGCCAGCAGTGAAAATATGTGGGGGGACAGGGCTGGAAAGACCCAGTACTTC

V gene: TRBV6-4
clone size: -
D gene: -
J gene: TRBJ2-3
CDR3 protein: CASSDSSGGAWNTQYF
CDR3 DNA: TGTGCCAGCAGTGACTCGTCGGGGGGCGCGTGGAATACGCAGTATTTT

V gene: TRBV9
clone size: -
D gene: TRBD1
J gene: TRBJ2-7
CDR3 protein: CASSPRGTGSYEQYF
CDR3 DNA: TGTGCCAGCAGCCCAAGAGGGACAGGGTCCTACGAGCAGTACTTC

V gene: TRBV5-4
clone size: -
D gene: -
J gene: TRBJ2-7
CDR3 protein: CASSLGTNYEQYF
CDR3 DNA: TGTGCCAGCAGCTTGGGGACTAACTACGAGCAGTACTTC

V gene: TRBV9
clone size: -
D gene: TRBD2
J gene: TRBJ2-7
CDR3 protein: CASSVGLADSYEQYF
CDR3 DNA: TGTGCCAGCAGCGTAGGTCTAGCGGACTCCTACGAGCAGTACTTC

V gene: TRBV4-3
clone size: -
D gene: -
J gene: TRBJ2-7
CDR3 protein: CASSQDWERDSGSYEQYF
CDR3 DNA: TGCGCCAGCAGCCAAGATTGGGAAAGGGACTCAGGCTCCTACGAGCAGTACTTC

V gene: TRBV5-1
clone size: -
D gene: -
J gene: TRBJ1-1
CDR3 protein: CASSRDWGTEAFF
CDR3 DNA: TGCGCCAGCAGCCGGGATTGGGGCACTGAAGCTTTCTTT

V gene: TRBV27
clone size: -
D gene: TRBD1
J gene: TRBJ1-1
CDR3 protein: CASSWKTGGEAFF
CDR3 DNA: TGTGCCAGCAGTTGGAAGACAGGGGGTGAAGCTTTCTTT

V gene: TRBV28
clone size: -
D gene: TRBD2
J gene: TRBJ2-7
CDR3 protein: CASKLLSGETYEQYF
CDR3 DNA: TGTGCCAGCAAGTTGTTAAGCGGGGAGACCTACGAGCAGTACTTC

V gene: TRBV11-3
clone size: -
D gene: TRBD2
J gene: TRBJ2-1
CDR3 protein: CASSLSSGAYNEQFF
CDR3 DNA: TGTGCCAGCAGCTTATCTAGCGGGGCCTACAATGAGCAGTTCTTC